This T cell receptor beta chain is from a study of cytomegalovirus exposure and HLA in healthy donors. Study conclusions and caveats: Association with HLA alleles at 0.05 false discovery rate was found for 15,000 to 20,000 TCR beta sequences in a later analysis. Productive status was seen about 87% or about 30% of the time for most TCR beta V segments in an earlier analysis.

The count of this clone is one. Its antigen is undetermined. PCR involved 60 Vbeta and 13 Jbeta primers. Study processing details: Around 10 million of the about 80 million unique TCR beta chains counted in a later analysis were shared. Clones were sequenced by immunoSEQ multiplex PCR, and TCRdb holds only the in-frame ones, with some missing. From that table come the V and J calls and clone size; the DNA was used to work out D and trimming. The sample yields tens of thousands of clones, around 78% seen once. Trimming cost V 0 bases and J 4 bases; bases outside gene matches: 10. This CDR3 spans 17 amino acids. Germline CDR1 reads SGHAT; CDR2 reads FQNNGV.

The TCR originated in a middle-aged man in good health and CMV-seronegative. The sample taken for sequencing was PBMCs. This chain links TRBV11-2 with TRBJ2-5, with 8 bases matching TRBD1. CDR3 nucleotide sequence: TGTGCCAGCAGCTTAGAACCGACAGGGGTTGTTCGAGAGACCCAGTACTTC. Translating gives CASSLEPTGVVRETQYF.